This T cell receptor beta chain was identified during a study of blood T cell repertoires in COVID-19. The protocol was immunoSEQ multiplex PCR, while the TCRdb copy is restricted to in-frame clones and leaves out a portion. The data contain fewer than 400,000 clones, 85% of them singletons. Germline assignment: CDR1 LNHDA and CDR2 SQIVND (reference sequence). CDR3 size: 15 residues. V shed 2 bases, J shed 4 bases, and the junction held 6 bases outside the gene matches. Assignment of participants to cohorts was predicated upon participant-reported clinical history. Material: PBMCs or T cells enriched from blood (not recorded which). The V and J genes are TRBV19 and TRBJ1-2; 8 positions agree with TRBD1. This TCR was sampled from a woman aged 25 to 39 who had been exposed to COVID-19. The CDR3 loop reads CASSILDRAGYGYTF. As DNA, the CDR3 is TGTGCCAGTAGTATACTGGACAGGGCGGGCTATGGCTACACCTTC.